This T cell receptor (beta chain) is drawn from a study of blood T cell repertoires in COVID-19. The protocol was immunoSEQ multiplex PCR, while the TCRdb copy is restricted to in-frame clones and leaves out a portion. The table records 15,000 to 20,000 clones, roughly 85% of them present only once. The CDR3 sequence is 18 residues long. The V end lost 3 bases, the J end lost 6 bases, and 23 bases lay between the germline ends. Germline CDR1 is KGHSH and CDR2 is LQKENI. The chain combines TRBV18 with TRBJ1-4, with D hard to call. Sequencing input: peripheral blood. This receptor was taken from a human donor in a cohort sampled during active COVID-19. CDR3 protein: CASSPSFSLGREDEKLFF. The CDR3 DNA sequence: TGTGCCAGCTCACCGTCATTCAGTCTGGGGAGGGAGGATGAAAAACTGTTTTTT.